This TCR beta chain was recorded in a study of blood T cell repertoires in COVID-19. This table comes from immunoSEQ multiplex PCR, and its TCRdb copy is limited to in-frame clones, with some not included. The sample records some 240,000 clones, around 83% being singletons. CDR3 size: 17 residues. V lost 0 bases and J 1 base, leaving 16 bases between the germline ends. Sequencing was carried out using peripheral blood. This sequence was found in a man between 45 and 60 years old with active or convalescent COVID-19. This rearrangement joins TRBV23-1 to TRBJ2-7; a weak D match, TRBD1 (5 bases). TRBV23-1 is assigned to the ORF class and has an uncertain function. The CDR3 protein is CASSQSFRAARSYEQYV. The CDR3, as DNA: TGCGCCAGCAGTCAATCTTTCAGGGCCGCCAGGTCCTACGAGCAGTACGTC.